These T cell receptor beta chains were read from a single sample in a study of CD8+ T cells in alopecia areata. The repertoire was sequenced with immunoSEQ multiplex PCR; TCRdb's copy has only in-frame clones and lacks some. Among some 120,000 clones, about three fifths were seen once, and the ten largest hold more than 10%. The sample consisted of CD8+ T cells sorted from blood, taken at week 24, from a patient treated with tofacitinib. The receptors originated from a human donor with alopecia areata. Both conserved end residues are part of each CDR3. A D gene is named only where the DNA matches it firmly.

CDR3 protein: CASSYSTGLSGNTIYF; D gene: NA; CDR3 length: 16; V gene: TRBV6-5; J gene: TRBJ1-3
CDR3 protein: CSVVLGEGAQHF; D gene: NA; CDR3 length: 12; V gene: TRBV29-1; J gene: TRBJ1-5
CDR3 protein: CASSLRQGRETQYF; D gene: NA; CDR3 length: 14; V gene: TRBV11-2; J gene: TRBJ2-5
CDR3 protein: CASSLDWGQFDQKLFF; D gene: NA; CDR3 length: 16; V gene: TRBV5-6; J gene: TRBJ1-4
CDR3 protein: CSVEGGLDYGYTF; D gene: NA; CDR3 length: 13; V gene: TRBV29-1; J gene: TRBJ1-2
CDR3 protein: CASSPTGSSNQPQHF; D gene: TRBD1; CDR3 length: 15; V gene: TRBV18; J gene: TRBJ1-5
CDR3 protein: CAISEGTENTEAFF; D gene: NA; CDR3 length: 14; V gene: TRBV10-3; J gene: TRBJ1-1
CDR3 protein: CASSLRGQETQYF; D gene: NA; CDR3 length: 13; V gene: TRBV27; J gene: TRBJ2-5
CDR3 protein: CASSLGRGEKLFF; D gene: NA; CDR3 length: 13; V gene: TRBV27; J gene: TRBJ1-4
CDR3 protein: CASSPGRGAYEQYF; D gene: TRBD2; CDR3 length: 14; V gene: TRBV5-4; J gene: TRBJ2-7
CDR3 protein: CASSASELDTQYF; D gene: NA; CDR3 length: 13; V gene: TRBV6-4; J gene: TRBJ2-3
CDR3 protein: CASSMGTGGYEQYF; D gene: TRBD1; CDR3 length: 14; V gene: TRBV19; J gene: TRBJ2-7
CDR3 protein: CASSQAGQGKFGYTF; D gene: TRBD1; CDR3 length: 15; V gene: TRBV4-1; J gene: TRBJ1-2
CDR3 protein: CASSLEGGAEYEQYF; D gene: TRBD1; CDR3 length: 15; V gene: TRBV13; J gene: TRBJ2-7
CDR3 protein: CASSYGGRSTDTQYF; D gene: NA; CDR3 length: 15; V gene: TRBV6-5; J gene: TRBJ2-3
CDR3 protein: CASSSLISGNTIYF; D gene: NA; CDR3 length: 14; V gene: TRBV11-2; J gene: TRBJ1-3
CDR3 protein: CASTPGRVSYEQYF; D gene: NA; CDR3 length: 14; V gene: TRBV2; J gene: TRBJ2-7
CDR3 protein: CSVGLGTGELFF; D gene: NA; CDR3 length: 12; V gene: TRBV29-1; J gene: TRBJ2-2
CDR3 protein: CASSEDTQYF; D gene: NA; CDR3 length: 10; V gene: TRBV11-2; J gene: TRBJ2-3
CDR3 protein: CASGWGARTDTQYF; D gene: NA; CDR3 length: 14; V gene: TRBV6-1; J gene: TRBJ2-3
CDR3 protein: CSAYTGPGYEQYF; D gene: NA; CDR3 length: 13; V gene: TRBV29-1; J gene: TRBJ2-7
CDR3 protein: CASSEPRTGVQPQHF; D gene: TRBD1; CDR3 length: 15; V gene: TRBV2; J gene: TRBJ1-5
CDR3 protein: CASSRGVGHEQYF; D gene: TRBD2; CDR3 length: 13; V gene: TRBV13; J gene: TRBJ2-7
CDR3 protein: CASSPMTGTYEQYF; D gene: NA; CDR3 length: 14; V gene: TRBV4-3; J gene: TRBJ2-7
CDR3 protein: CASSLLGDPNEQFF; D gene: NA; CDR3 length: 14; V gene: TRBV27; J gene: TRBJ2-1
CDR3 protein: CASSQVTGVTYNEQFF; D gene: TRBD1; CDR3 length: 16; V gene: TRBV4-3; J gene: TRBJ2-1
CDR3 protein: CASSGTTILSGRSYNEQFF; D gene: NA; CDR3 length: 19; V gene: TRBV9; J gene: TRBJ2-1
CDR3 protein: CSGLAGAGEQYF; D gene: TRBD2; CDR3 length: 12; V gene: TRBV29-1; J gene: TRBJ2-7
CDR3 protein: CASSFLGGEKLFF; D gene: NA; CDR3 length: 13; V gene: TRBV5-6; J gene: TRBJ1-4
CDR3 protein: CVGGTGEYNEQFF; D gene: TRBD1; CDR3 length: 13; V gene: TRBV2; J gene: TRBJ2-1
CDR3 protein: CASSYGTASNQPQHF; D gene: NA; CDR3 length: 15; V gene: TRBV7-9; J gene: TRBJ1-5
CDR3 protein: CASSFRTRDEQYF; D gene: NA; CDR3 length: 13; V gene: TRBV7-9; J gene: TRBJ2-7
CDR3 protein: CASSFRYNEQFF; D gene: NA; CDR3 length: 12; V gene: TRBV11-3; J gene: TRBJ2-1
CDR3 protein: CASSGPGLPTDTQYF; D gene: NA; CDR3 length: 15; V gene: TRBV5-4; J gene: TRBJ2-3
CDR3 protein: CATSIRDRASSNYGYTF; D gene: TRBD1; CDR3 length: 17; V gene: TRBV15; J gene: TRBJ1-2
CDR3 protein: CASSVEEYSGANVLTF; D gene: NA; CDR3 length: 16; V gene: TRBV9; J gene: TRBJ2-6
CDR3 protein: CASREGRVGYEQYF; D gene: NA; CDR3 length: 14; V gene: TRBV27; J gene: TRBJ2-7
CDR3 protein: CASSLSATVEAFF; D gene: NA; CDR3 length: 13; V gene: TRBV27; J gene: TRBJ1-1
CDR3 protein: CASSLALAGGQETQYF; D gene: TRBD2; CDR3 length: 16; V gene: TRBV7-7; J gene: TRBJ2-5
CDR3 protein: CASTRTDLGTEAFF; D gene: NA; CDR3 length: 14; V gene: TRBV7-9; J gene: TRBJ1-1
CDR3 protein: CASRSTGTPYGYTF; D gene: NA; CDR3 length: 14; V gene: TRBV19; J gene: TRBJ1-2
CDR3 protein: CASGLPGSRRDLYNEQFF; D gene: NA; CDR3 length: 18; V gene: TRBV5-1; J gene: TRBJ2-1
CDR3 protein: CASSDSSSTGELFF; D gene: NA; CDR3 length: 14; V gene: TRBV6-4; J gene: TRBJ2-2
CDR3 protein: CASSYSAGQINEKLFF; D gene: NA; CDR3 length: 16; V gene: TRBV6-6; J gene: TRBJ1-4
CDR3 protein: CASSEGDTQYF; D gene: NA; CDR3 length: 11; V gene: TRBV7-9; J gene: TRBJ2-3
CDR3 protein: CATGGTENNQPQHF; D gene: NA; CDR3 length: 14; V gene: TRBV25-1; J gene: TRBJ1-5